One sample yielded the 10 T cell receptor beta chains listed below, sequenced in a study of T-cell reconstitution after alpha-beta-depleted transplantation in children (TCRdb year 2016). In light of the paper, this sample's treatment or condition label describes: allogeneic hematopoietic cell transplantation with graft depleted of TCRalphabeta T cells and CD19 B cells. Libraries were made using PCR. The instrument was an Illumina HiSeq 2500. To normalize quantification of the TCRbeta repertoire, the TCR libraries were built with molecular barcoding that relied on unique molecular identifiers. TCRdb handled the public reads itself, with Q25 trimming in fastp and clone calling in MiXCR, and kept productive beta chains. All rows with the same CDR3 protein become a single entry with the most common DNA and genes. This sample lists more than 25,000 distinct CDR3 sequences; roughly 6% were detected once. About 7% of the sample is held by the ten biggest clonotypes.

Sequencing used PBMCs, mostly from graft donor cells, obtained 180 days after TCRalphabeta/CD19-depleted stem cell transplant. Receptor source: a male patient under 18 who had a stem cell transplant for acute myeloid leukemia, so the T cells may come from the graft donor.

This chain uses TRBV24-1 with TRBJ2-1; possible D gene TRBD2, 5 bases. Germline V lookup: CDR1 KGHDR, CDR2 SFDVKD. V was pared by 3 bases and J by 4 bases, with 6 bases between. This CDR3 has 13 residues. In nucleotides, the CDR3 is TGTGCCACCAGTGATACTAGTTACAATGAGCAGTTCTTC. Translating it yields CATSDTSYNEQFF.

The CDR3 sequence is CASSLNQEQYF. The CDR3 bases are TGTGCCAGCAGCTTGAATCAGGAGCAGTACTTC. This chain links TRBV5-4 with TRBJ2-7; D ambiguous. CDR3 length: 11 residues. V lost 1 base to trimming and J lost 7 bases, with 6 bases between them. From germline, CDR1 is SGHNT and CDR2 YYREEE (reference sequence).

This clonotype was seen at least ten times. Mismatch with germline at one junction end may stem from a read error. V gene TRBV7-3 combines with J gene TRBJ1-5, with no clear D. CDR1 and CDR2 from the germline V gene are SGHTA and FQGTGA. The CDR3 sequence is 13 residues long. The CDR3 DNA sequence: TGTGCCAGCAGCCTAACCCCTAGTCAGCCCCAGCATTTT. It yields the protein CASSLTPSQPQHF.

This clonotype was observed many times. The V gene is TRBV30, the J gene TRBJ2-2; no clear D. Per the germline V gene, CDR1 is GTSNPN and CDR2 is SVGIG (reference sequence). The CDR3 covers 13 residues. V lost 3 bases, J lost 5 bases, and 10 bases lay in between. The CDR3 protein is CAWSPQPTGELFF. The CDR3 DNA follows: TGTGCCTGGAGCCCACAGCCTACCGGGGAGCTGTTTTTT.

In this sample, this clonotype is medium-sized. J is TRBJ2-3 and V is TRBV27; D call uncertain. Germline-derived CDR1 and CDR2 are MNHEY and SMNVEV (reference sequence). Trimming took 0 bases from V and 2 from J, leaving 6 bases between them. The CDR3 consists of 14 residues. The CDR3 sequence: CASSLSGSTDTQYF. CDR3 nucleotide sequence: TGTGCCAGCAGTTTATCTGGTTCCACAGATACGCAGTATTTT.

This clonotype was detected ten times or more. The chain is built from TRBV28 and TRBJ1-5, with D possibly matching TRBD1 (5 bases). Germline V lookup: CDR1 MDHEN, CDR2 SYDVKM. The V gene lost 7 bases and the J gene lost 1 base, with 17 bases spanning the gap. The CDR3 is made up of 16 amino acids. In DNA, the CDR3 is TGTGCCAGCATGGGTTGGGGGAGGGGAAGCAATCAGCCCCAGCATTTT. It is translated as CASMGWGRGSNQPQHF.

This clonotype has ten or more counts. The rearrangement joins TRBV7-3 to TRBJ2-3; TRBD1 might be the D (5 bases). The CDR3 is 15 residues long. Trimming took off 3 bases at V and 1 base at J, with 11 bases between the two ends. CDR1 and CDR2 (germline): SGHTA, FQGTGA. CDR3 in amino acids: CASSFPDTRTDTQYF. The CDR3 DNA sequence: TGTGCCAGCAGCTTCCCGGACACCCGCACAGATACGCAGTATTTT. Based on the CDR3 plus reference TRBV7-3 and TRBJ2-3, the full variable domain is GAGVSQTPSNKVTEKGKYVELRCDPISGHTALYWYRQSLGQGPEFLIYFQGTGAADDSGLPNDRFFAVRPEGSVSTLKIQRTERGDSAVYLCASSFPDTRTDTQYFGPGTRLTVL.

This clonotype appeared many times. The rearrangement uses TRBV28 and TRBJ2-2, with 7 bases that match TRBD1. The CDR3 has 14 amino acids. Germline V gene data show CDR1 as MDHEN and CDR2 as SYDVKM. J lost 7 bases, V lost 6 bases, and 8 bases had no gene match. The CDR3 DNA reads as TGTGCCAGCAGAAGTGACAGGGTGGTCGGGGAGCTGTTTTTT. As protein: CASRSDRVVGELFF.

In this sample, this clonotype turned up many times. The chain carries TRBV4-1 and TRBJ2-4; D unclear. The V gene lost 0 bases and the J gene lost 0 bases, with 9 bases spanning the gap. Germline V gene sequence: CDR1 MGHRA, CDR2 YSYEKL. The CDR3 runs 16 residues. This CDR3 reads CASSQDRGLAKNIQYF. The DNA of the CDR3 is TGCGCCAGCAGCCAAGATCGCGGCTTAGCCAAAAACATTCAGTACTTC.

This clonotype was seen at least ten times. CDR3 in DNA: TGTGCCAGCAGTGAAGCCGGAACAAAGGGTTACTTC. Translated, it gives CASSEAGTKGYF. The chain joins TRBV2 to TRBJ2-4; D not resolved. Germline V gene sequence: CDR1 SNHLY, CDR2 FYNNEI. V was trimmed by 0 bases and J by 16 bases, leaving 13 bases between them. The CDR3 loop spans 12 amino acids.